This T cell receptor beta chain comes out of a study of shared clonotypes between healthy human individuals. This CDR3 region has 15 residues. The V segment lost 3 bases and the J segment 8 bases; nucleotides outside the gene matches: 9. Germline V CDR1 and CDR2: LNHDA, SQIVND (reference sequence). Sequencing was performed with immunoSEQ multiplex PCR; in TCRdb, only in-frame clones are kept and a portion is missing. The profile shows around 2,000,000 clones, over 85% of them singletons. The TCR sequence derives from a man between 18 and 35 years old in good health. Input material: naive CD4+ T cells sorted from blood. This sample's subset: CD45RA+ positively selected. The J gene is TRBJ2-1, the V gene TRBV19; 8 bases align to TRBD2. In nucleotides, the CDR3 is TGTGCCAGTAGTATTATGAGCGGGAGCGTGCATGAGCAGTTCTTC. It translates to CASSIMSGSVHEQFF.